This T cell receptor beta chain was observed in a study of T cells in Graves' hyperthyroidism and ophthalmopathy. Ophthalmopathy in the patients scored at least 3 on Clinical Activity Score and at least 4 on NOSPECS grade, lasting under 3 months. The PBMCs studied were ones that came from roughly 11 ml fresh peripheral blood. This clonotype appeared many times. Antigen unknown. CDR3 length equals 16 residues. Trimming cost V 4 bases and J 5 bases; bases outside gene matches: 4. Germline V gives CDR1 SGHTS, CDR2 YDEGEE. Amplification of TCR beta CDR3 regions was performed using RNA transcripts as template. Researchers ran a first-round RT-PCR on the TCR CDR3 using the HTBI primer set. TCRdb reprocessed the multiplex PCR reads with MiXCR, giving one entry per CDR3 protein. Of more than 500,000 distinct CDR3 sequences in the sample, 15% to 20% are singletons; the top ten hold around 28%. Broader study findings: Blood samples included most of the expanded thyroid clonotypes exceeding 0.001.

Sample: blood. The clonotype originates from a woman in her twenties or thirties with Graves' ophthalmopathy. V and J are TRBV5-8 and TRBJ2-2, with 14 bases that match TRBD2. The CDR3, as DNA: TGTGCCAGCAGCGGTGGGACTAGCGGGAGAACCGGGGAGCTGTTTTTT. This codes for CASSGGTSGRTGELFF.